Here is one T cell receptor beta chain with its context. The antigen remains undetermined. This entry is derived from a study of blood T cells in healthy people across ages. Study-level results: Unknown CMV status may confound age-related changes in expanded clones.

Primed by a sample-barcoded 5' primer and a J-beta primer mix, a second PCR proceeded for roughly 7 to 12 cycles. Carrying 12 random nucleotides, a template-switch adaptor labeled each individual cDNA molecule. From the 5' RACE reads, TCRdb called clonotypes with MiXCR, one entry per CDR3 protein. The sample includes 700,000 to 900,000 distinct CDR3 sequences, 25% to 30% of them seen just once. The CDR3 is 14 amino acids. From germline, CDR1 is MNHEY and CDR2 SVGEGT. Trimming removed 2 bases at V and 5 bases at J, with 12 bases between. This sample also belongs to another study, concerning T cells of mothers and their children. That report notes: The people who donated were a few healthy Caucasian mothers and their six children.

Sequencing was carried out using blood. This chain links TRBV6-2 or TRBV6-3 with TRBJ2-5; D is ambiguous. The origin of this receptor is a boy younger than 18 in good health. CDR3 sequence: CASSYLATTETQYF. DNA for the CDR3: TGTGCCAGCAGTTACCTCGCCACAACGGAGACCCAGTACTTC.